The source of this T cell receptor (beta chain) is a study of cytomegalovirus exposure and HLA in healthy donors. Study observations and caveats: CMV serostatus alone was available as immune exposure information. The study reported that TCR beta sequences accurately predicted HLA-A and HLA-B alleles in most subjects.

This CDR3 is built from 13 residues. V was pared by 1 base and J by 8 bases, with 4 bases of the junction left unmatched. CDR1 SGHVS and CDR2 FQNEAQ come from the germline V gene. Primers included in the PCR were 60 Vbeta and 13 Jbeta primers. Sequenced by immunoSEQ multiplex PCR; TCRdb stores in-frame clones only, minus some. The sample contains roughly 110,000 clones, roughly 70% of which appear only once. With regard to this clone: What it binds is unknown.

The V and J genes are TRBV7-8 and TRBJ1-1; 7 nucleotides match TRBD1. The receptor's source is a middle-aged woman in good health and CMV-seropositive. The sample taken for sequencing was PBMCs. The DNA for the CDR3 is TGTGCCAGCAGCTTAGAGGGGGCCTCGGAAGCTTTCTTT. Its translation is CASSLEGASEAFF. Full variable domain (missing parts from reference TRBV7-8 and TRBJ1-1): GAGVSQSPRYKVAKRGQDVALRCDPISGHVSLFWYQQALGQGPEFLTYFQNEAQLDKSGLPSDRFFAERPEGSVSTLKIQRTQQEDSAVYLCASSLEGASEAFFGQGTRLTVV.